These 24 T cell receptor beta chains were all obtained from the same sample, sequenced in a study of B cell selection in AIRE deficiency (dated 2019 in TCRdb). CD4+CD25hiCD127low/negative cells were sorted as the regulatory T cell population. The library was produced with the immunoSEQ multiplex PCR assay. What TCRdb holds here is the immuneACCESS table cut down to in-frame rearrangements. Part of the clones is not present; checked against another copy, under half of the missing clones reflect an unresolved V gene, and the others are unexplained. Recorded for this sample are 28,000 or so clones; approximately 90% of them occurred a single time. 1.1% of the sample rests with the top ten. The material sequenced was CD4+CD25+ Tregs sorted from PBMCs. The receptors originated from a human donor in good health.

The V and J genes are TRBV9 and TRBJ1-5; 10 bases are shared with TRBD1. Per the germline V gene, CDR1 is SGDLS and CDR2 is YYNGEE. The CDR3 is 16 amino acids. J gave up 0 bases and V 7 bases, and 7 bases lay outside the gene matches. CDR3 sequence reads: CASPGTGDYSNQPQHF. The CDR3 DNA sequence: TGTGCCAGCCCTGGGACAGGGGATTATAGCAATCAGCCCCAGCATTTT.

As to this clone: The junction departs from the called germline gene at one end, perhaps through a read error. The chain employs TRBV29-1 and TRBJ2-4; TRBD2 is a possible D gene (7 bases). CDR1 is SQVTM, CDR2 ANQGSEA, per germline. The CDR3 totals 13 residues. CDR3 in amino acids: CGGGGLAKNIQYF. DNA for the CDR3: TGTGGGGGGGGCGGATTAGCCAAAAACATTCAGTACTTC.

In its sample, this clone was seen a few times. The chain combines TRBV6-1 with TRBJ1-5; D is undetermined. This CDR3 has 16 residues. Germline V lookup: CDR1 MNHNS, CDR2 SASEGT. The V end lost 4 bases, the J end lost 0 bases, and 13 bases lay between the germline ends. CDR3 amino acids: CASSGSGGFSNQPQHF. The DNA for the CDR3 is TGTGCCAGCAGTGGGTCCGGAGGGTTTAGCAATCAGCCCCAGCATTTT.

The rearrangement links TRBV11-2 to TRBJ2-7; D is perhaps TRBD2 (6 bases). Germline assignment: CDR1 SGHAT and CDR2 FQNNGV. The V end was cut by 1 base, the J end by 6 bases, with 16 bases between. The CDR3 has 15 residues. The CDR3 is CASSLGGINLSEQYF. CDR3 DNA: TGTGCCAGCAGCTTAGGCGGGATCAATCTTAGCGAGCAGTACTTC.

The chain couples TRBV10-3 to TRBJ2-3, with TRBD2 matching 10 bases. J lost 2 bases, V lost 6 bases, and 5 bases had no gene match. CDR1 and CDR2 (germline): ENHRY, SYGVKD. The CDR3 extends over 15 amino acids. The CDR3 region is CAIRVTSGYTDTQYF. CDR3 DNA: TGTGCCATCAGAGTGACTAGCGGGTACACAGATACGCAGTATTTT.

The chain's CDR3 is CASSSPSGGNTEAFF. CDR3 coding DNA: TGTGCCAGCAGTTCTCCCTCAGGGGGGAACACTGAAGCTTTCTTT. The genes are TRBV6-5 and TRBJ1-1; 7 positions match TRBD1. The CDR3 has 15 residues. Trimming took 4 bases from V and 1 from J; bases not matched to a gene: 6. Germline CDR1 MNHEY, CDR2 SVGAGI.

The chain uses TRBV18 and TRBJ1-1; D is possibly TRBD1 (5 bases). The germline V and J ends were trimmed by 6 bases and 4 bases, with 12 bases remaining between them. This CDR3 is built from 13 residues. The V gene's germline CDR1 is KGHSH and CDR2 LQKENI. The CDR3 bases are TGTGCCAGCTCGTACATCGGGGGCACTGAAGCTTTCTTT. Translated, it gives CASSYIGGTEAFF.

This clone showed up just a few times. This CDR3 reads CASSPRRTGTDSYGYTF. The CDR3 nucleotides are TGTGCCAGCTCACCTCGACGTACTGGGACCGACTCATATGGCTACACCTTC. V usage is TRBV18 and J usage is TRBJ1-2; tentatively, D is TRBD1 (5 bases). The CDR3 contains 17 residues. V gave up 3 bases and J gave up 5 bases, with 22 bases separating them. The germline V gene encodes CDR1 KGHSH and CDR2 LQKENI.

The V and J genes are TRBV6-1 and TRBJ1-4, with unresolved D. Germline CDR1 and CDR2: MNHNS and SASEGT. Trimming cost V 2 bases and J 2 bases, with 15 bases left between them. The CDR3 length is 17 residues. CDR3 region: CASSELVGRATNEKLFF. CDR3 sequence (DNA): TGTGCCAGCAGTGAATTAGTAGGGCGCGCCACTAATGAAAAACTGTTTTTT.

This clone was picked up one time. The V gene is TRBV6-7, the J gene TRBJ1-2; TRBD1 aligns across 10 bases. TRBV6-7 is filed as an ORF, its function uncertain. The CDR3 has 15 amino acids. The V and J ends lost 5 bases and 3 bases, in that order; junction bases with no gene match: 6. CDR3 DNA sequence: TGTGCCAGCAGTCGGGCCGGGACAGGGGACTATGGCTACACCTTC. This sequence encodes CASSRAGTGDYGYTF.

This chain uses TRBV2 with TRBJ2-1; 7 nucleotides line up with TRBD2. Germline V gene sequence: CDR1 SNHLY, CDR2 FYNNEI. After removal of 4 bases from V and 3 bases from J, the junction contained 12 bases not matched to a gene. The CDR3 covers 17 residues. The CDR3 is CASSGSEAGVLYNEQFF. The DNA of the CDR3 is TGTGCCAGCAGTGGGTCCGAGGCGGGGGTCCTCTACAATGAGCAGTTCTTC.

The chain uses TRBV19 and TRBJ1-5; 7 bases agree with TRBD1. V was clipped by 6 bases and J by 0 bases; unmatched bases: 5. This CDR3 comprises 15 residues. Germline V gene sequence: CDR1 LNHDA, CDR2 SQIVND (reference sequence). CDR3: CASRRTGNSNQPQHF. CDR3 DNA sequence: TGTGCCAGTAGAAGGACAGGAAATAGCAATCAGCCCCAGCATTTT.

The chain carries TRBV11-3 and TRBJ2-2; 7 positions agree with TRBD1. After removal of 9 bases from V and 1 base from J, the junction contained 2 bases not matched to a gene. Germline CDR1 SGHNT, CDR2 YENEEA. This CDR3 spans 13 amino acids. The CDR3 bases are TGTGCCAGTGGGACAGAGAACACCGGGGAGCTGTTTTTT. Translation gives CASGTENTGELFF.

The V and J genes are TRBV29-1 and TRBJ1-1, with D unclear. Germline CDR1 SQVTM, CDR2 ANQGSEA. There are 10 residues in the CDR3. Trimming shortened V by 7 bases and J by 1 base, and 4 bases separated the two germline ends. Here the CDR3 reads CSAGNTEAFF. In DNA form, the CDR3 reads TGCAGCGCTGGGAACACTGAAGCTTTCTTT.

The chain couples TRBV5-8 to TRBJ2-1; D is perhaps TRBD1 (5 bases). The CDR3 length is 15 residues. V dropped 0 bases and J dropped 3 bases, with 10 bases sitting between them. Germline V gene sequence: CDR1 SGHTS, CDR2 YDEGEE. CDR3 sequence: CASSLGPGNYNEQFF. The DNA for the CDR3 is TGTGCCAGCAGCTTGGGCCCAGGGAACTACAATGAGCAGTTCTTC.

In DNA form, the CDR3 reads TGTGCCAGCGGTTGGGATTCACCCCTCCACTTT. Encoded protein: CASGWDSPLHF. The chain carries TRBV5-5 and TRBJ1-6; D remains unclear. Deletions cut 7 bases from V and 8 bases from J, with 7 bases between. Germline V gives CDR1 SGHKS, CDR2 YYEKEE (reference sequence). The CDR3 length is 11 residues.

The genes are TRBV6-5 and TRBJ2-6; 7 bases agree with TRBD1. J lost 5 bases, V lost 2 bases, and 3 bases had no gene match. This CDR3 comprises 15 residues. CDR1 is MNHEY and CDR2 is SVGAGI in the germline V gene. The CDR3 loop is CASSYRQGRANVLTF. CDR3 sequence (DNA): TGTGCCAGCAGTTACCGACAGGGTAGGGCCAACGTCCTGACTTTC.

The genes are TRBV7-8 and TRBJ1-2; 10 bases line up with TRBD1. V dropped 5 bases and J dropped 2; count of bases not matched to a gene: 14. This CDR3 contains 18 residues. Germline values: CDR1 SGHVS, CDR2 FQNEAQ. The CDR3 loop reads CASSLGTGDRGRNYGYTF. The CDR3 DNA is TGTGCCAGCAGCCTAGGTACTGGAGACAGGGGGCGAAACTATGGCTACACCTTC.

This chain uses TRBV5-6 with TRBJ1-6; TRBD1 matches 7 bases. CDR1 is SGHDT and CDR2 is YYEEEE in the germline V gene. This CDR3 has 16 amino acids. The ends lost 3 bases at V and 5 bases at J; junction bases unmatched: 8. CDR3 DNA sequence: TGTGCCAGCAGCTCGTTCGACAGGGCGAATAATTCACCCCTCCACTTT. Its protein product is CASSSFDRANNSPLHF. The full variable domain, its missing parts supplied by reference TRBV5-6 and TRBJ1-6, is DAGVTQSPTHLIKTRGQQVTLRCSPKSGHDTVSWYQQALGQGPQFIFQYYEEEERQRGNFPDRFSGHQFPNYSSELNVNALLLGDSALYLCASSSFDRANNSPLHFGNGTRLTVT.

This clone showed up just once. The genes are TRBV7-2 and TRBJ1-1; D unclear. The V gene lost 4 bases and the J gene lost 6 bases, with 12 bases spanning the gap. The CDR3 covers 13 residues. Germline V gene data show CDR1 as SGHTA and CDR2 as FQGNSA. This CDR3 reads CASSSSGVPEAFF. The CDR3 DNA reads as TGTGCCAGCAGCTCTAGCGGAGTCCCTGAAGCTTTCTTT. Combining the CDR3 with reference TRBV7-2 and TRBJ1-1 gives the whole variable domain GAGVSQSPSNKVTEKGKDVELRCDPISGHTALYWYRQSLGQGLEFLIYFQGNSAPDKSGLPSDRFSAERTGGSVSTLTIQRTQQEDSAVYLCASSSSGVPEAFFGQGTRLTVV.

The V and J genes are TRBV7-8 and TRBJ2-7; either TRBD1 or TRBD2 may fit D (5 bases each). Germline assignment: CDR1 SGHVS and CDR2 FQNEAQ. This CDR3 region has 17 residues. Trimming cost V 2 bases and J 0 bases, with 17 bases left between them. In DNA, the CDR3 is TGTGCCAGCAGCTTACCCTCCGAGGGGCGGATCTCCTACGAGCAGTACTTC. Its protein product is CASSLPSEGRISYEQYF.

The chain recombines TRBV7-9 with TRBJ2-3; 7 bases map to TRBD2. This CDR3 comprises 16 residues. Germline values: CDR1 SEHNR, CDR2 FQNEAQ (reference sequence). V shed 3 bases and J 4 bases; nucleotides not matched to a gene: 10. The CDR3 reads CASSFAGVSGSDTQYF. Written as DNA, the CDR3 is TGTGCCAGCAGCTTTGCGGGAGTCAGCGGATCAGATACGCAGTATTTT.

The chain carries TRBV5-1 and TRBJ2-3, with TRBD2 matching over 10 bases. Germline CDR1 reads SGHRS; CDR2 reads YFSETQ. The CDR3 is 16 amino acids. Losses at the gene ends were 2 bases for V and 2 bases for J; bases not matched to a gene: 5. The CDR3: CASSFLTSGSTDTQYF. In DNA, the CDR3 is TGCGCCAGCAGCTTCTTGACTAGCGGGTCCACAGATACGCAGTATTTT.

This sequence joins TRBV7-2 and TRBJ1-5; no reliable D call. CDR1 and CDR2 from the germline V gene are SGHTA and FQGNSA. Trimming stripped 6 bases from V and 0 bases from J, with 15 bases between. The CDR3 has 16 amino acids. The CDR3 here is CASSLATVYSNQPQHF. The CDR3, as DNA: TGTGCCAGCAGTTTGGCAACAGTGTATAGCAATCAGCCCCAGCATTTT.